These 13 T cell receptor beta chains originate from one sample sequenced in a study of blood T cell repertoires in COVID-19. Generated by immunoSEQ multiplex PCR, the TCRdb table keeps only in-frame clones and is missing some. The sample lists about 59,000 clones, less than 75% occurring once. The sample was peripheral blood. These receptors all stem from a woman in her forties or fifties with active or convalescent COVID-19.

The CDR3 protein is CASSIGAGASTDTQYF. CDR3 in DNA: TGTGCCAGTAGTATAGGTGCGGGGGCGAGCACAGATACGCAGTATTTT. The V gene is TRBV19, the J gene TRBJ2-3, with D tentatively TRBD2 (7 bases). CDR1 and CDR2 from the germline V gene are LNHDA and SQIVND (reference sequence). The V gene lost 1 base and the J gene lost 0 bases, with 11 bases spanning the gap. The CDR3 length is 16 residues.

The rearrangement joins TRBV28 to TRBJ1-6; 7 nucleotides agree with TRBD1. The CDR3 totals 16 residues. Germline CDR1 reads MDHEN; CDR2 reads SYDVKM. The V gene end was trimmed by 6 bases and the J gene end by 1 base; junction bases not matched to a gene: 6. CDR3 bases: TGTGCCAGCAGCCGAGCAGGGGGGTCCTATAATTCACCCCTCCACTTT. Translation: CASSRAGGSYNSPLHF. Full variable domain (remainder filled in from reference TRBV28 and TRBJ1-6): DVKVTQSSRYLVKRTGEKVFLECVQDMDHENMFWYRQDPGLGLRLIYFSYDVKMKEKGDIPEGYSVSREKKERFSLILESASTNQTSMYLCASSRAGGSYNSPLHFGNGTRLTVT.

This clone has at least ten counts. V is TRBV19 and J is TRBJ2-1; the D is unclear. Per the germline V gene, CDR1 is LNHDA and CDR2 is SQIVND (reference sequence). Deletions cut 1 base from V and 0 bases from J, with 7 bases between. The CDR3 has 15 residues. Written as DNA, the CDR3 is TGTGCCAGTAGTATAGCCTCCTTCTCCTACAATGAGCAGTTCTTC. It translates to CASSIASFSYNEQFF.

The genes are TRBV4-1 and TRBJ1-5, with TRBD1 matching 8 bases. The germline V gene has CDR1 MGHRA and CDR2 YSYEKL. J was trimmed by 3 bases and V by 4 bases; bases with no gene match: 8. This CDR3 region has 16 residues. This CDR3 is CASSRKTGQDNQPQHF. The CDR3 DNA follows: TGCGCCAGCAGCCGAAAAACGGGACAGGACAATCAGCCCCAGCATTTT.

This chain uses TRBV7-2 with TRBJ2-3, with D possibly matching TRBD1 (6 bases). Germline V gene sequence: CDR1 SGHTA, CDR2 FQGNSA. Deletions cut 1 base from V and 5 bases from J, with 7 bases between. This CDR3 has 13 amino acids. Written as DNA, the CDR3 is TGTGCCAGCAGCTTAGGGGGGCGAGATACGCAGTATTTT. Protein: CASSLGGRDTQYF.

The chain's CDR3 is CVTLRGGDTEAFF. For the CDR3, the DNA is TGTGTGACCCTCCGGGGAGGGGACACTGAAGCTTTCTTT. V usage is TRBV11-2 and J usage is TRBJ1-1, with a possible D match to TRBD1 (5 bases). Germline V gene data show CDR1 as SGHAT and CDR2 as FQNNGV. The CDR3 spans 13 residues.

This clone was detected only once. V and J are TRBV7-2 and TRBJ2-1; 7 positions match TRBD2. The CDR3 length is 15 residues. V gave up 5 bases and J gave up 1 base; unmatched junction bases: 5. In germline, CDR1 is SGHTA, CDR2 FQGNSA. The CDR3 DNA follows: TGTGCCAGCAGCCCCGGACTAGAGTCCTACAATGAGCAGTTCTTC. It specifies CASSPGLESYNEQFF. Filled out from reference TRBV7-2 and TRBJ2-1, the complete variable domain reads GAGVSQSPSNKVTEKGKDVELRCDPISGHTALYWYRQSLGQGLEFLIYFQGNSAPDKSGLPSDRFSAERTGGSVSTLTIQRTQQEDSAVYLCASSPGLESYNEQFFGPGTRLTVL.

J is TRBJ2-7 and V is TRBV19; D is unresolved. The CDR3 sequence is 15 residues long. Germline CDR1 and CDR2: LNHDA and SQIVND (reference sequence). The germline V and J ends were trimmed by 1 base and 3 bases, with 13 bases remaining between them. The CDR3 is CASSIGAAAVYEQYF. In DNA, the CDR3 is TGTGCCAGTAGTATAGGCGCGGCAGCAGTCTACGAGCAGTACTTC. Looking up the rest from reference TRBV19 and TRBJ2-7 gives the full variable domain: DGGITQSPKYLFRKEGQNVTLSCEQNLNHDAMYWYRQDPGQGLRLIYYSQIVNDFQKGDIAEGYSVSREKKESFPLTVTSAQKNPTAFYLCASSIGAAAVYEQYFGPGTRLTVT.

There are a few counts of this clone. The CDR3 protein is CASSLAGDGNQPQHF. The CDR3 region has the DNA TGTGCCAGCAGCTTAGCCGGGGATGGCAATCAGCCCCAGCATTTT. The gene calls are TRBV11-2 and TRBJ1-5; no clear D gene. Trimming left V 1 base short and J 2 bases short, with 9 bases between. The CDR3 is 15 residues long. Germline-derived CDR1 and CDR2 are SGHAT and FQNNGV.

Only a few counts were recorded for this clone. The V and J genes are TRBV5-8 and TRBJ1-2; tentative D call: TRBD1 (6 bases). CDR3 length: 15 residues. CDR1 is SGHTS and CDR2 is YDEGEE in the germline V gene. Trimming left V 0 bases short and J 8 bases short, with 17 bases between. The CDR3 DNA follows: TGTGCCAGCAGCTTGGACAGGGTATCCAGAAGGGGCTACACCTTC. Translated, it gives CASSLDRVSRRGYTF. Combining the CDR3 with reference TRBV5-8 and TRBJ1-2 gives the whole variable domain EAGVTQSPTHLIKTRGQQATLRCSPISGHTSVYWYQQALGLGLQFLLWYDEGEERNRGNFPPRFSGRQFPNYSSELNVNALELEDSALYLCASSLDRVSRRGYTFGSGTRLTVV.

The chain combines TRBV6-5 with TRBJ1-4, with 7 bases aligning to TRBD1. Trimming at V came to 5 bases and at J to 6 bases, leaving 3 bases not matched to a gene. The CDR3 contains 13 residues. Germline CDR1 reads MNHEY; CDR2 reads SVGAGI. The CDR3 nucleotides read TGTGCCAGCAGTCGGGACAGCGATGAAAAACTGTTTTTT. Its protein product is CASSRDSDEKLFF.

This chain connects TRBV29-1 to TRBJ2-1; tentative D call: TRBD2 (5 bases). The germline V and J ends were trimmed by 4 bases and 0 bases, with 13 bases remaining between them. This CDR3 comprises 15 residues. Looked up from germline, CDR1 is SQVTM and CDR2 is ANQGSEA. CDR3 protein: CSVGLAPSSYNEQFF. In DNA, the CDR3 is TGCAGCGTTGGGCTAGCCCCGAGCTCCTACAATGAGCAGTTCTTC.

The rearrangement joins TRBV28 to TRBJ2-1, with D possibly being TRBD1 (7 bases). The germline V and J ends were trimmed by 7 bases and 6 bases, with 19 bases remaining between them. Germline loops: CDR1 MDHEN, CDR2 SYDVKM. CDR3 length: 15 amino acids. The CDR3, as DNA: TGTGCCAGCACGCCCCCGACAGGGAGGACCAATGAGCAGTTCTTC. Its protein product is CASTPPTGRTNEQFF.